The T cell receptor beta chain described here comes from a study of T cells in Graves' hyperthyroidism and ophthalmopathy. This clonotype was picked up many times. The germline CDR1 and CDR2 sequences are SGHAT and FQNNGV. The ends were cut back, 1 base at V and 6 bases at J, with 8 bases in the middle. CDR3 length equals 13 residues. Amplified TCR beta CDR3 regions came from RNA transcripts. The TCR CDR3 first-round RT-PCR relied on the HTBI primer set. TCRdb re-analysed the multiplex PCR reads in MiXCR, keeping a single row per CDR3 protein. Counted here are around 600,000 distinct CDR3 sequences, 13% to 15% occurring once; the ten biggest clones make up less than 9%.

This chain links TRBV11-2 with TRBJ2-3; D assignment may be TRBD1 or TRBD2 (5 bases each). The clonotype was recovered from a woman under 30 with Graves' ophthalmopathy. The sequenced sample was blood. The DNA for the CDR3 is TGTGCCAGCAGCTTAGGAGGGGAGGATACGCAGTATTTT. Encoded protein: CASSLGGEDTQYF. The variable domain in full, with the rest retrieved from reference TRBV11-2 and TRBJ2-3, is EAGVAQSPRYKIIEKRQSVAFWCNPISGHATLYWYQQILGQGPKLLIQFQNNGVVDDSQLPKDRFSAERLKGVDSTLKIQPAKLEDSAVYLCASSLGGEDTQYFGPGTRLTVL.